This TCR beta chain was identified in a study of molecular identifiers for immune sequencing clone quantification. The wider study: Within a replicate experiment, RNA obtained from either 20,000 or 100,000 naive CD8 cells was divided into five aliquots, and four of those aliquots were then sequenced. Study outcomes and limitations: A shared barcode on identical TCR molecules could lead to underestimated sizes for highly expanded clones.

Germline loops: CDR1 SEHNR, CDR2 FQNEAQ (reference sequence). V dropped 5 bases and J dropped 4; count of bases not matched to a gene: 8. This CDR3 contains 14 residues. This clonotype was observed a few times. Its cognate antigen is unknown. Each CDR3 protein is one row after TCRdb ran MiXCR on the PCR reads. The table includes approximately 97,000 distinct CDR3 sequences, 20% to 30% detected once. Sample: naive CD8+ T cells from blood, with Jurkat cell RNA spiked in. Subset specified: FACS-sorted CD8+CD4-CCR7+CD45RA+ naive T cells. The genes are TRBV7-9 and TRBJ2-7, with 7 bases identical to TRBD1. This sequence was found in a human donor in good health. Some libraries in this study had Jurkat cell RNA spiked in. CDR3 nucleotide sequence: TGTGCCAGCAGCCCCTGGGACAGCCAATACGAGCAGTACTTC. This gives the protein CASSPWDSQYEQYF.